The clone carrying this TCR beta chain was observed at least ten times. Each patient was aged 18 to 65 and had newly diagnosed hyperthyroidism of under 2 months' duration. Together with thyroid ultrasound, orbital computed tomography, serum thyroxine and TRAb, clinical symptoms were used for diagnoses. Blood sampling occurred at first hyperthyroidism diagnosis, ahead of any ophthalmopathy symptoms. This specimen comes from a study of T cells in Graves' hyperthyroidism and ophthalmopathy. The V gene's germline CDR1 is MNHEY and CDR2 SVGEGT. Trimming left V 5 bases short and J 5 bases short, with 4 bases between. The CDR3 runs 11 residues. TCR beta CDR3 regions were amplified from RNA transcripts. The TCR CDR3 first-round RT-PCR relied on the HTBI primer set. MiXCR was run by TCRdb on the multiplex PCR reads, yielding one entry per CDR3 protein. This table has roughly 360,000 distinct CDR3 sequences, about 13% appearing once.

This clonotype originated in a man aged 25 to 45 with Graves' hyperthyroidism that later progressed to Graves' ophthalmopathy. The V call is TRBV6-2 or TRBV6-3, the J call TRBJ2-1, with D unresolved. Input material: blood. The CDR3 sequence: CASSRNNEQFF. The CDR3 DNA follows: TGTGCCAGCAGTCGTAACAATGAGCAGTTCTTC.